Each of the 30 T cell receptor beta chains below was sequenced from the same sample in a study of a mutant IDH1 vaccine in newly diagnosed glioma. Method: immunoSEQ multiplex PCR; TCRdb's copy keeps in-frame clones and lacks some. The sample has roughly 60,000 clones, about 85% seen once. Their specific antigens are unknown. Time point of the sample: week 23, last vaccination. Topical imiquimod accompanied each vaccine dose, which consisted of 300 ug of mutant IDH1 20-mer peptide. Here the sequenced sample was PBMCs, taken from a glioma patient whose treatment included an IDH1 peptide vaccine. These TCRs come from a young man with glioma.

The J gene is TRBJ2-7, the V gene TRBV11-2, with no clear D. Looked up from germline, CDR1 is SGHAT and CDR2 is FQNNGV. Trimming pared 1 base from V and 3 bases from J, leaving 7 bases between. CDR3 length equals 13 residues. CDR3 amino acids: CASSLGQDYEQYF. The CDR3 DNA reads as TGTGCCAGCAGCTTAGGGCAGGACTACGAGCAGTACTTC.

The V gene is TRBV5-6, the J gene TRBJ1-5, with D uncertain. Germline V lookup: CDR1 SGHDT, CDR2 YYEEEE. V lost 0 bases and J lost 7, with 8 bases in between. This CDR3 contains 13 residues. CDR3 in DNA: TGTGCCAGCAGCTTGGGAGGGTACCAGCCCCAGCATTTT. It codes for CASSLGGYQPQHF.

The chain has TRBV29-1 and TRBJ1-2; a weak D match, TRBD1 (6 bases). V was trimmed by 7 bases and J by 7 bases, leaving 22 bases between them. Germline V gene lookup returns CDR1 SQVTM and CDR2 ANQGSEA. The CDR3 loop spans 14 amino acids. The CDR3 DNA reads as TGCAGCGCCACGGGGGCAGAGAGTCGGAGTGGCTACACCTTC. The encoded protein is CSATGAESRSGYTF.

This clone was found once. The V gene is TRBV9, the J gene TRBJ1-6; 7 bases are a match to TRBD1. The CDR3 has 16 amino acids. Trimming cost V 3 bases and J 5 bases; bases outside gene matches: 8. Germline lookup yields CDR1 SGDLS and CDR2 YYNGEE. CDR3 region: CASSASGGYNNSPLHF. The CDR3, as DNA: TGTGCCAGCAGCGCCTCAGGGGGGTATAATAATTCACCCCTCCACTTT. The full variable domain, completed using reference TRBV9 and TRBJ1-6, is DSGVTQTPKHLITATGQRVTLRCSPRSGDLSVYWYQQSLDQGLQFLIQYYNGEERAKGNILERFSAQQFPDLHSELNLSSLELGDSALYFCASSASGGYNNSPLHFGNGTRLTVT.

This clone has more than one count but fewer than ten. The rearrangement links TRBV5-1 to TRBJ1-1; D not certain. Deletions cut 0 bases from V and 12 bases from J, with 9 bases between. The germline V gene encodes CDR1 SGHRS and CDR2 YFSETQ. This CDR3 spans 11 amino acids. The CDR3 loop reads CASSLDGWPFF. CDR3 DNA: TGCGCCAGCAGCTTGGACGGGTGGCCTTTCTTT.

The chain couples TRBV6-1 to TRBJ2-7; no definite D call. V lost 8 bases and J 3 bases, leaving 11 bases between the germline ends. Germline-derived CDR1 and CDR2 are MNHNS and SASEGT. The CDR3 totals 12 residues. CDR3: CASGQVNYEQYF. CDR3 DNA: TGTGCCAGCGGGCAGGTAAACTACGAGCAGTACTTC.

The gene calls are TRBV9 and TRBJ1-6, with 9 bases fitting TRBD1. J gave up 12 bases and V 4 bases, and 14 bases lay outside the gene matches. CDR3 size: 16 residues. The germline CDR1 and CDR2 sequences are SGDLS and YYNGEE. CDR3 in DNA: TGTGCCAGCAGCCTCGGGACAGGGCAAACGAGGGGACCCCTCCACTTT. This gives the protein CASSLGTGQTRGPLHF.

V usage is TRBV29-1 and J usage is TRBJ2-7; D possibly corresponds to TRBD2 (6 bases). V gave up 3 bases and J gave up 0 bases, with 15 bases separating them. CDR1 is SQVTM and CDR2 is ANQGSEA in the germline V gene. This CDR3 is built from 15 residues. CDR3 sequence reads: CSVEKLGGLSYEQYF. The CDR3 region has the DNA TGCAGCGTTGAGAAGCTGGGGGGTCTCTCCTACGAGCAGTACTTC.

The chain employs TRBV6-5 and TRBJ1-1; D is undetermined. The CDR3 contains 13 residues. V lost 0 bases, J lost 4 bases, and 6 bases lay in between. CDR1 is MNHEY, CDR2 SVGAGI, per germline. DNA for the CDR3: TGTGCCAGCAGTTACTCTAGGATCACTGAAGCTTTCTTT. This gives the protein CASSYSRITEAFF.

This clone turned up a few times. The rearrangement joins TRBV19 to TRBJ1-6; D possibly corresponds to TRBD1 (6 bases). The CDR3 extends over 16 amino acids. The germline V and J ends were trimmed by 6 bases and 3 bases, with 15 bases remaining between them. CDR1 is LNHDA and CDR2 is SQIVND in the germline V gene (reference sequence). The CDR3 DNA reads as TGTGCCAGTAGACGCTCTGGACAGAACTATAATTCACCCCTCCACTTT. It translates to CASRRSGQNYNSPLHF.

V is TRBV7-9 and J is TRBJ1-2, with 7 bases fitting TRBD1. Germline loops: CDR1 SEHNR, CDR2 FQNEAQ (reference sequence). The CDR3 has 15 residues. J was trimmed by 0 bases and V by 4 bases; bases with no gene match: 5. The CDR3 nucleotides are TGTGCCAGCAGCTCATCGGGACAGACTAACTATGGCTACACCTTC. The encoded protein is CASSSSGQTNYGYTF.

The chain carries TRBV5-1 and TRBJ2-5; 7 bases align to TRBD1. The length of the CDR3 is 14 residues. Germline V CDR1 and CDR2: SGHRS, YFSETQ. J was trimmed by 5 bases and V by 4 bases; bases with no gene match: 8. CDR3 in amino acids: CASSATGAGETQYF. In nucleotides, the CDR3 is TGCGCCAGCAGCGCCACAGGGGCCGGGGAGACCCAGTACTTC.

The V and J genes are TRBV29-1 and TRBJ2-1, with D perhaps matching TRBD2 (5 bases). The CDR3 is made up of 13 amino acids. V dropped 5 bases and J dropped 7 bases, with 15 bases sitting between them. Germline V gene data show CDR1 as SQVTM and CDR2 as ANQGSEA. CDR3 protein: CSVHAPGFNEQFF. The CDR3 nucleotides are TGCAGCGTTCATGCGCCGGGGTTTAATGAGCAGTTCTTC.

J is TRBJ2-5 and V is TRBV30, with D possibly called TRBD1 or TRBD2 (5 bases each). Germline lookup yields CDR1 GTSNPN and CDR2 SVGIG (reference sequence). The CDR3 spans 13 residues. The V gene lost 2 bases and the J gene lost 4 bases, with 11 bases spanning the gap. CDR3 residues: CAWSSQRGETQYF. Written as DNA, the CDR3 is TGTGCCTGGAGTTCTCAGAGGGGAGAGACCCAGTACTTC.

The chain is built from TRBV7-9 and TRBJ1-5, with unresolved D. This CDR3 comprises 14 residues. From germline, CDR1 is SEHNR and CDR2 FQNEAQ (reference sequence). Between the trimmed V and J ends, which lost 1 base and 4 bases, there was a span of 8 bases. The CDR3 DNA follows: TGTGCCAGCAGCTTAGTTGCGGGAAATCAGCCCCAGCATTTT. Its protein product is CASSLVAGNQPQHF.

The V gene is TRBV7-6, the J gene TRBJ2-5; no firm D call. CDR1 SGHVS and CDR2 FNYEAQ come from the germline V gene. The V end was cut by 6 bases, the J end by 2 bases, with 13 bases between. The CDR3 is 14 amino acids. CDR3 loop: CASSSTTAQETQYF. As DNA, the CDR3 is TGTGCCAGCAGTTCAACTACAGCACAAGAGACCCAGTACTTC.

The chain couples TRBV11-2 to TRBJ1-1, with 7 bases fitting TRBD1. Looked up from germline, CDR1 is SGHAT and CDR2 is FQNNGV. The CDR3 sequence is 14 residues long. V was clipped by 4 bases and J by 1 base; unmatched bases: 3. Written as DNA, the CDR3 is TGTGCCAGCAGCTGGAGGGGGCGGAACACTGAAGCTTTCTTT. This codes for CASSWRGRNTEAFF.

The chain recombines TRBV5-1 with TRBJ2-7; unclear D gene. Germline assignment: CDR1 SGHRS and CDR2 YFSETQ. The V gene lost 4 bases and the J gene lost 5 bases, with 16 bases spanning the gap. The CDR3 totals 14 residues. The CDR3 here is CASSNLPPKNEQYF. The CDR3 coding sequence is TGCGCCAGCAGCAACCTACCTCCAAAGAACGAGCAGTACTTC.

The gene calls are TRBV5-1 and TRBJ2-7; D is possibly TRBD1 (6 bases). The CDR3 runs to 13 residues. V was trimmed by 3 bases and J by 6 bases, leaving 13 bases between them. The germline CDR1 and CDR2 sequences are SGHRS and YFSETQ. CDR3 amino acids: CASSSTGKREQYF. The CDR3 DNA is TGCGCCAGCAGCTCCACAGGGAAACGCGAGCAGTACTTC. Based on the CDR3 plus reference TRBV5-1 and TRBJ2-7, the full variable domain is KAGVTQTPRYLIKTRGQQVTLSCSPISGHRSVSWYQQTPGQGLQFLFEYFSETQRNKGNFPGRFSGRQFSNSRSEMNVSTLELGDSALYLCASSSTGKREQYFGPGTRLTVT.

This chain's CDR3 is CASSAPGLRYGYTF. The CDR3 coding sequence is TGTGCCAGTAGTGCCCCGGGATTGCGATATGGCTACACCTTC. The genes are TRBV19 and TRBJ1-2; D gene ambiguous. The CDR3 length is 14 residues. Trimming took 5 bases from V and 5 from J, leaving 15 bases between them. Germline V CDR1 and CDR2: LNHDA, SQIVND (reference sequence).

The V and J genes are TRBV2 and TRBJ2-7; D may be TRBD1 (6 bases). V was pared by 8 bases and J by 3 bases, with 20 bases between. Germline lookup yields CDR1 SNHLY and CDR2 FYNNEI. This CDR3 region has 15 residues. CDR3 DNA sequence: TGTGCCAGCCAAAGAGAGCCGGGACAATACTACGAGCAGTACTTC. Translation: CASQREPGQYYEQYF.

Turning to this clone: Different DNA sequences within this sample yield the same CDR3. As DNA, the CDR3 is TGTGCCAGCAGCTTAGTACAGGGGCGGACTGAAGCTTTCTTT. This sequence encodes CASSLVQGRTEAFF. The V gene is TRBV7-6, the J gene TRBJ1-1; 7 bases map to TRBD1. Losses at the gene ends were 1 base for V and 5 bases for J; bases not matched to a gene: 4. There are 14 residues in the CDR3. Per germline, CDR1 SGHVS and CDR2 FNYEAQ.

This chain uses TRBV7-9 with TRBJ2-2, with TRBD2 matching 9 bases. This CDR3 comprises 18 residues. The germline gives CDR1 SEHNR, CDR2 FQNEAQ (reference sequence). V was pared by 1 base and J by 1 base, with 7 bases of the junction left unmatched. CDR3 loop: CASSLVPLAGRNTGELFF. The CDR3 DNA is TGTGCCAGCAGCTTAGTTCCCCTAGCGGGGAGGAACACCGGGGAGCTGTTTTTT.

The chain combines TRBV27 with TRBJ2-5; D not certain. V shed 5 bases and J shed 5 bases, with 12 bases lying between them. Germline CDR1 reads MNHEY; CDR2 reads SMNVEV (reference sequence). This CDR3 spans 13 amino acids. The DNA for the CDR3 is TGTGCCAGCAGTCTCCTAGGTGCGGAGACCCAGTACTTC. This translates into CASSLLGAETQYF.

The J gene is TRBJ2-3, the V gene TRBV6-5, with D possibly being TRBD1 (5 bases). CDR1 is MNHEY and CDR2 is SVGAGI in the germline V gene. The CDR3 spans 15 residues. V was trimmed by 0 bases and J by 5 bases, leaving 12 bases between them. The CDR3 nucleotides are TGTGCCAGCAGTTACTCGCCCCAGGGAAAAGATACGCAGTATTTT. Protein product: CASSYSPQGKDTQYF.

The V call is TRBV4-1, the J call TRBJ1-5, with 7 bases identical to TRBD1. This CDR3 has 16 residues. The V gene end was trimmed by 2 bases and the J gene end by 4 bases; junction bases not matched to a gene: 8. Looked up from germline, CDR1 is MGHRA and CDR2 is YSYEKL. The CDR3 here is CASSQFGRDSNQPQHF. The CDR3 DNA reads TGCGCCAGCAGCCAATTTGGCCGGGACAGTAATCAGCCCCAGCATTTT.

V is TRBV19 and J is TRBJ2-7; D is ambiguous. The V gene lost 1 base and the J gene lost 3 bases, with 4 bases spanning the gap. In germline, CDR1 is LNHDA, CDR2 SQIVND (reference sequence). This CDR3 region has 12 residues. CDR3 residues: CASSIGGYEQYF. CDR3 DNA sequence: TGTGCCAGTAGTATAGGGGGCTACGAGCAGTACTTC.

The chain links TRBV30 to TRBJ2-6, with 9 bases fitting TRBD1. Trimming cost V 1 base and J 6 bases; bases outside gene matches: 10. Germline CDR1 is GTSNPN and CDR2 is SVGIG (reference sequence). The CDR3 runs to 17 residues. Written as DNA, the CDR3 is TGTGCCTGGAGTGAGGGGACAGGGCCAGTCTTGGCCAACGTCCTGACTTTC. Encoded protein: CAWSEGTGPVLANVLTF.

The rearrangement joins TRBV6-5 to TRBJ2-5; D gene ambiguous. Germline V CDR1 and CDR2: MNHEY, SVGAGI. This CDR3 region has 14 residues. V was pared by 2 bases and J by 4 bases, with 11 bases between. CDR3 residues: CASSYDTALETQYF. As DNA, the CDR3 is TGTGCCAGCAGTTACGACACCGCTCTAGAGACCCAGTACTTC.

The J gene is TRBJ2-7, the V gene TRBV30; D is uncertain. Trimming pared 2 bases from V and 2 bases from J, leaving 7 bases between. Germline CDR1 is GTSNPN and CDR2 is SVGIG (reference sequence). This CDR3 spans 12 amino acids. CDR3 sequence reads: CAWSTRTYEQYF. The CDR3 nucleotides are TGTGCCTGGAGTACCAGGACCTACGAGCAGTACTTC.